This entry features one T cell receptor beta chain sequence. Primers: 60 Vbeta forward and 13 Jbeta reverse. Sequencing used immunoSEQ multiplex PCR; TCRdb keeps in-frame clones, though not all of them. In the table there are about 180,000 clones, around 70% of which are singletons. The V gene's germline CDR1 is SGHTA and CDR2 FQGTGA. V lost 2 bases to trimming and J lost 0 bases, with 11 bases between them. This CDR3 has 15 amino acids. This entry is derived from a study of cytomegalovirus exposure and HLA in healthy donors. The rearrangement links TRBV7-3 to TRBJ2-7; D call uncertain. The receptor was isolated from a male donor in good health and CMV-seronegative. Sequencing was done on a sample of PBMCs. CDR3 in amino acids: CASSLSSASSYEQYF. CDR3 nucleotides: TGTGCCAGCAGCTTATCATCCGCGAGCTCCTACGAGCAGTACTTC.